Presented here are 25 T cell receptor beta chains from one specimen sequenced in a study of Graves' ophthalmopathy and Graves' hyperthyroidism. CDR3 regions of TCR beta were amplified from RNA transcripts. In the first round, RT-PCR was carried out with HTBI primers, and a multiplex PCR formed the second round. TCRdb reanalysed the multiplex PCR reads using MiXCR and keeps one entry per CDR3 protein. This sample has some 360,000 distinct CDR3 sequences, with 17% found just once. Sequencing was performed on peripheral blood. The receptors originated from an adult woman with stable Graves' hyperthyroidism.

This clonotype came up many times. The chain combines TRBV6-5 with TRBJ2-7; 9 bases align to TRBD2. V dropped 7 bases and J dropped 6; count of bases not matched to a gene: 7. CDR3 length: 13 residues. Germline V CDR1 and CDR2: MNHEY, SVGAGI. The CDR3 nucleotides are TGTGCCAGCACGAGTAGCGGGAGTGGCGAGCAGTACTTC. It translates to CASTSSGSGEQYF.

This chain links TRBV9 with TRBJ2-7; 10 nucleotides align to TRBD2. The germline CDR1 and CDR2 sequences are SGDLS and YYNGEE. The CDR3 totals 18 residues. The junction had 14 bases not matched to a gene; V was cut back by 4 bases and J by 1 base. For the CDR3, the DNA is TGTGCCAGCAGCCCAGGGGTTATAGCGGGAGGTCTATCCTACGAGCAGTACTTC. Residues: CASSPGVIAGGLSYEQYF.

This clonotype was observed many times. CDR3 DNA: TGTGCCTCGTTGACTGGAGCTAACTATGGCTACACCTTC. The encoded protein is CASLTGANYGYTF. V is TRBV30 and J is TRBJ1-2; unclear D gene. This CDR3 is 13 amino acids long. V gave up 7 bases and J gave up 0 bases, with 12 bases separating them. Germline V lookup: CDR1 GTSNPN, CDR2 SVGIG (reference sequence).

This clonotype was detected many times. The conserved phenylalanine or tryptophan is not found at the CDR3 terminus, so this likely reflects a read error. The DNA is left out, because the CDR3 cannot be placed on it with certainty; the CDR3 is given as TCRdb lists it. V is TRBV28 and J is TRBJ1-2; the table assigns TRBD1, which was not confirmed against the DNA. The CDR3 is 12 amino acids long, termini counted. Germline assignment: CDR1 MDHEN and CDR2 SYDVKM. Here the CDR3 reads CASSPRGSTGSL.

To note about this clonotype: Germline and junction disagree at one end, which may indicate a read error. The CDR3 loop is CAGSPMGRLLEQYF. For the CDR3, the DNA is TGTGCCGGCAGTCCGATGGGTCGCCTCCTCGAGCAGTACTTC. The genes are TRBV12-3 or TRBV12-4 and TRBJ2-7; D is unclear. This CDR3 has 14 residues.

This clonotype has ten or more counts. The genes are TRBV28 and TRBJ1-3, with D uncertain. This CDR3 has 15 residues. Germline V gene data show CDR1 as MDHEN and CDR2 as SYDVKM. V was shortened by 6 bases and J by 0 bases, with 12 bases between the two germline ends. The CDR3 sequence is CASSLPRISGNTIYF. The CDR3 nucleotides are TGTGCCAGCAGCCTGCCTCGGATCTCTGGAAACACCATATATTTT. The whole variable domain, filled in from reference TRBV28 and TRBJ1-3, reads DVKVTQSSRYLVKRTGEKVFLECVQDMDHENMFWYRQDPGLGLRLIYFSYDVKMKEKGDIPEGYSVSREKKERFSLILESASTNQTSMYLCASSLPRISGNTIYFGEGSWLTVV.

At least ten counts were recorded for this clonotype. The V call is TRBV9, the J call TRBJ1-1; D call uncertain. Trimming removed 0 bases from V and 1 base from J, with 4 bases in between. CDR3 length: 13 residues. Germline V gives CDR1 SGDLS, CDR2 YYNGEE. CDR3 in DNA: TGTGCCAGCAGCGTAGCTACGAACACTGAAGCTTTCTTT. Translating it yields CASSVATNTEAFF.

The gene calls are TRBV24-1 and TRBJ2-2; D remains ambiguous. With 4 bases removed from V and 8 bases from J, the gap between germline ends came to 10 bases. There are 13 residues in the CDR3. From germline, CDR1 is KGHDR and CDR2 SFDVKD. CDR3 in DNA: TGTGCCACCAGTGACGTCTACCGGGGGGAGCTGTTTTTT. Its protein is CATSDVYRGELFF.

This clonotype is termed medium-sized. The gene calls are TRBV28 and TRBJ1-2; no clear D. V lost 2 bases to trimming and J lost 4 bases, with 2 bases between them. Per the germline V gene, CDR1 is MDHEN and CDR2 is SYDVKM. The CDR3 has 11 amino acids. The CDR3 sequence: CASSLAYGYTF. Written as DNA, the CDR3 is TGTGCCAGCAGTTTAGCCTATGGCTACACCTTC.

This clonotype was picked up many times. The chain links TRBV12-3 or TRBV12-4 to TRBJ1-1; no definite D call. V lost 2 bases and J 0 bases, leaving 10 bases between the germline ends. The CDR3 sequence is 15 residues long. This CDR3 is CASSLSGRLNTEAFF. The CDR3 region has the DNA TGTGCCAGCAGTTTATCTGGCAGGCTGAACACTGAAGCTTTCTTT.

A few counts support this clonotype. The genes are TRBV30 and TRBJ2-7; D call uncertain. The CDR3 loop spans 14 amino acids. Germline V gene sequence: CDR1 GTSNPN, CDR2 SVGIG (reference sequence). Trimming removed 0 bases from V and 3 bases from J, with 12 bases in between. The CDR3 region is CAWSVTGSYYEQYF. CDR3 nucleotide sequence: TGTGCCTGGAGTGTGACGGGCAGTTACTACGAGCAGTACTTC.

This rearrangement joins TRBV6-1 to TRBJ2-7; 8 bases map to TRBD2. In germline, CDR1 is MNHNS, CDR2 SASEGT. The CDR3 has 16 amino acids. Losses at the gene ends were 1 base for V and 2 bases for J; bases not matched to a gene: 7. The CDR3 nucleotides read TGTGCCAGCAGTGAAGAACGGAACGGGGGGGCCTACGAGCAGTACTTC. It is translated as CASSEERNGGAYEQYF.

This clonotype was picked up many times. The V gene is TRBV7-9, the J gene TRBJ2-7, with 8 bases matching TRBD2. Germline trimming cut 5 bases from V and 8 bases from J; bases unmatched to any gene: 8. Looked up from germline, CDR1 is SEHNR and CDR2 is FQNEAQ (reference sequence). The length of the CDR3 is 13 residues. The CDR3 DNA sequence: TGTGCCAGCAGCCCTGCGGGAGGTACGAAGCAGTACTTC. This gives the protein CASSPAGGTKQYF.

This clonotype was seen repeatedly, ten times or more. The chain carries TRBV7-8 and TRBJ2-7; 15 nucleotides line up with TRBD2. CDR3 length equals 18 residues. V lost 5 bases to trimming and J lost 1 base; unmatched junction nucleotides: 9. The germline V gene has CDR1 SGHVS and CDR2 FQNEAQ. Written as DNA, the CDR3 is TGTGCCAGCAGCCACACTGGACTAGCGGGAGGGGGGTCCTACGAGCAGTACTTC. Translation: CASSHTGLAGGGSYEQYF.

This clonotype has a count of ten or more. J is TRBJ2-7 and V is TRBV5-5; TRBD1 might be the D (6 bases). Trimming shortened V by 5 bases and J by 3 bases, and 15 bases separated the two germline ends. The CDR3 runs 14 residues. Germline V gene sequence: CDR1 SGHKS, CDR2 YYEKEE (reference sequence). For the CDR3, the DNA is TGTGCCAGCAGTCTGTCCCCGGACAGCTACGAGCAGTACTTC. Protein: CASSLSPDSYEQYF.

This clonotype has a count of ten or more. CDR3 sequence reads: CSAATGRRETQYF. The CDR3 nucleotides read TGCAGCGCGGCGACAGGGAGGAGGGAGACCCAGTACTTC. The rearrangement joins TRBV29-1 to TRBJ2-5; D is possibly TRBD1 (7 bases). The CDR3 loop spans 13 amino acids. Germline V gives CDR1 SQVTM, CDR2 ANQGSEA. Trimming took off 7 bases at V and 5 bases at J, with 17 bases between the two ends.

Ten or more counts support this clonotype. The rearrangement joins TRBV2 to TRBJ2-5; 10 bases align to TRBD2. The CDR3 spans 15 residues. CDR1 SNHLY and CDR2 FYNNEI come from the germline V gene. With 4 bases clipped from V and 2 bases from J, the junction kept 4 bases outside the gene matches. The CDR3 protein is CASSGTSGFQETQYF. DNA of the CDR3: TGTGCCAGCAGTGGGACTAGCGGATTTCAAGAGACCCAGTACTTC. The full variable domain, rest sourced from reference TRBV2 and TRBJ2-5, is EPEVTQTPSHQVTQMGQEVILRCVPISNHLYFYWYRQILGQKVEFLVSFYNNEISEKSEIFDDQFSVERPDGSNFTLKIRSTKLEDSAMYFCASSGTSGFQETQYFGPGTRLLVL.

This clonotype showed up many times. This chain joins TRBV24-1 and TRBJ1-5, with a tentative D call TRBD1 (5 bases). Germline CDR1 and CDR2: KGHDR and SFDVKD. This CDR3 spans 15 amino acids. With 3 bases removed from V and 7 bases from J, the gap between germline ends came to 15 bases. The CDR3 DNA sequence: TGTGCCACCAGTGATCCGAGGGACGTGCGGCAGCCCCAGCATTTT. Its protein is CATSDPRDVRQPQHF.

V gene TRBV27 combines with J gene TRBJ2-6; D is ambiguous. This CDR3 is 16 amino acids long. CDR1 and CDR2 (germline): MNHEY, SMNVEV (reference sequence). V was pared by 4 bases and J by 2 bases, with 12 bases between. CDR3 loop: CASSSPSRTGANVLTF. CDR3 in DNA: TGTGCCAGCAGTTCCCCCTCGCGTACTGGGGCCAACGTCCTGACTTTC.

Many counts were recorded for this clonotype. This chain joins TRBV7-3 and TRBJ1-1; 10 nucleotides line up with TRBD1. Trimming removed 5 bases from V and 4 bases from J; junction bases left unmatched: 4. Per the germline V gene, CDR1 is SGHTA and CDR2 is FQGTGA. This CDR3 spans 14 amino acids. The CDR3 bases are TGTGCCAGCAGCCGGGACAGGGGCAGCACTGAAGCTTTCTTT. Its protein is CASSRDRGSTEAFF.

This clonotype was recorded at least ten times. The chain recombines TRBV10-3 with TRBJ2-2; D call uncertain. The CDR3 has 13 amino acids. The germline CDR1 and CDR2 sequences are ENHRY and SYGVKD. The V end was cut by 1 base, the J end by 8 bases, with 8 bases between. DNA for the CDR3: TGTGCCATCAGTGAGTTCAGGCCAGGGGAGCTGTTTTTT. Its protein product is CAISEFRPGELFF.

The chain links TRBV12-3 or TRBV12-4 to TRBJ1-6; D may be TRBD1 (5 bases). V gave up 7 bases and J gave up 5 bases, with 15 bases separating them. CDR3 size: 15 residues. The CDR3 region has the DNA TGTGCCAGCACCCCACGGGGGATTAATAATTCACCCCTCCACTTT. It is translated as CASTPRGINNSPLHF.

This clonotype has ten or more counts. The J gene is TRBJ1-2, the V gene TRBV6-5, with 11 bases matching TRBD1. Trimming cost V 2 bases and J 7 bases; bases outside gene matches: 6. In germline, CDR1 is MNHEY, CDR2 SVGAGI. The length of the CDR3 is 15 residues. The CDR3 sequence: CASSYDGTGGVGYTF. CDR3 DNA sequence: TGTGCCAGCAGTTACGATGGGACAGGGGGTGTTGGCTACACCTTC.

A remark on this clonotype: This CDR3 is missing its conserved last phenylalanine or tryptophan, likely due to a read error. This chain links TRBV4-2 with TRBJ2-7; a possible D gene is TRBD1 (6 bases). This CDR3 is built from 16 residues. The V end was cut by 4 bases, the J end by 2 bases, with 18 bases between. The germline gives CDR1 LGHNA, CDR2 YNFKEQ. CDR3 in amino acids: CASSPNQQGLTYEQYL. The CDR3 nucleotides are TGTGCCAGCAGCCCGAATCAGCAGGGGCTAACCTACGAGCAGTACCTC.

This clonotype was observed many times. Sequence at one end of the junction differs from germline and may be a read error. This rearrangement joins TRBV5-5 to TRBJ2-2; the D gene is possibly TRBD2 (7 bases). The CDR3 runs 13 residues. CDR1 and CDR2 from the germline V gene are SGHKS and YYEKEE (reference sequence). CDR3 in amino acids: CASSQGRGPEVFF. The DNA for the CDR3 is TGTGCCAGCAGCCAGGGGAGGGGTCCGGAGGTGTTTTTT.